This T cell receptor (beta chain) was retrieved from a study of cytomegalovirus exposure and HLA in healthy donors. A multiplex PCR was run with 60 Vbeta primers and 13 Jbeta primers. Assay: immunoSEQ multiplex PCR; the TCRdb copy retains only in-frame clones and omits some. The table records some 90,000 clones, under 90% of them present only once. Deletions cut 5 bases from V and 1 base from J, with 11 bases between. The CDR3 totals 14 residues. CDR1 is SGHAT, CDR2 FQNNGV, per germline. The source of this sequence is an older woman in good health and CMV-seropositive. Sequencing was performed on PBMCs. The V and J genes are TRBV11-2 and TRBJ2-5, with a tentative D call TRBD2 (6 bases). CDR3 nucleotide sequence: TGTGCCAGCAGCCTGGGACTGTTCCAAGAGACCCAGTACTTC. Amino acid sequence: CASSLGLFQETQYF.